This TCR beta chain was sequenced during a study of blood T cells in healthy people across ages. The second PCR ran about 6 to 11 cycles with a sample-barcoded 5' primer and J-beta primers. TCRdb redid the calling of the 5' RACE reads with MiXCR, one entry per CDR3 protein. This sample carries fewer than 800,000 distinct CDR3 sequences, around 32% of them seen once, and the ten largest clones take just over 15%. CDR3 size: 16 residues. The ends were cut back, 3 bases at V and 0 bases at J, with 15 bases in the middle. Germline loops: CDR1 ENHRY, CDR2 SYGVKD. The sequenced material came from blood. The chain has TRBV10-3 and TRBJ2-7; D may be TRBD2 (6 bases). This sequence originates from an elderly woman in good health. CDR3 nucleotides: TGTGCCATCAGTGACCCGGGACTGGGGAGCTCCTACGAGCAGTACTTC. Its protein is CAISDPGLGSSYEQYF.